This T cell receptor beta chain was identified in a study of a mutant IDH1 vaccine in newly diagnosed glioma. Turning to the study itself: Vaccination of patients was performed eight times, in weeks 1, 3, 5, 7, 11, 15, 19 and 23. Treated patients comprised around 60% males and around 38% females, mean age 40.4 years. Regarding the study as a whole: Changes to the top peripheral T cell clonotypes appeared unrelated to pseudoprogression. Most patients, about 93%, showed vaccine-induced immune responses.

With respect to this clone: The antigen remains unidentified.

The CDR3 length is 17 residues. Trimming took 4 bases from V and 1 from J; bases not matched to a gene: 11. Germline V gene data show CDR1 as MGHRA and CDR2 as YSYEKL. Indicated time point: week 23, last vaccination. Each dose delivered 300 ug of mutant IDH1 20-mer peptide subcutaneously with imiquimod. Here immunoSEQ multiplex PCR was the method, and the copy in TCRdb shows in-frame clones only, minus some. The profile shows 75,000 to 80,000 clones, about 85% of them singletons. The rearrangement links TRBV4-1 to TRBJ2-7; 9 bases line up with TRBD1. The sequence came from a woman aged 45 to 65 with glioma. This specimen consisted of PBMCs, obtained from a glioma patient whose treatment included an IDH1 peptide vaccine. The CDR3 is CASSPIGPGQGSYEQYF. CDR3 sequence (DNA): TGCGCCAGCAGCCCGATAGGTCCGGGACAGGGTTCCTACGAGCAGTACTTC.